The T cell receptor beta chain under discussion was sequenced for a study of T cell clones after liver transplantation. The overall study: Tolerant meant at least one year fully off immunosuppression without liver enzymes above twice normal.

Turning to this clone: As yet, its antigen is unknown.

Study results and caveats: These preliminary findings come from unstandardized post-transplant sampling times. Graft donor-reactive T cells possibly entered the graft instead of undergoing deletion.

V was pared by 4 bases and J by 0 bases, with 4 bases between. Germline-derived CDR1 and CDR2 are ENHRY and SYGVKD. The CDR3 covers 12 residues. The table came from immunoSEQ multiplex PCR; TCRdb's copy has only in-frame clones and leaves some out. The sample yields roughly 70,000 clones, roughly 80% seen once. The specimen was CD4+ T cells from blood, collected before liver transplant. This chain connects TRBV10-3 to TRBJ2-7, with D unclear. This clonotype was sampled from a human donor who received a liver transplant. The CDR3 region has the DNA TGTGCCATCAGTGCCTCCTCCTACGAGCAGTACTTC. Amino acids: CAISASSYEQYF.